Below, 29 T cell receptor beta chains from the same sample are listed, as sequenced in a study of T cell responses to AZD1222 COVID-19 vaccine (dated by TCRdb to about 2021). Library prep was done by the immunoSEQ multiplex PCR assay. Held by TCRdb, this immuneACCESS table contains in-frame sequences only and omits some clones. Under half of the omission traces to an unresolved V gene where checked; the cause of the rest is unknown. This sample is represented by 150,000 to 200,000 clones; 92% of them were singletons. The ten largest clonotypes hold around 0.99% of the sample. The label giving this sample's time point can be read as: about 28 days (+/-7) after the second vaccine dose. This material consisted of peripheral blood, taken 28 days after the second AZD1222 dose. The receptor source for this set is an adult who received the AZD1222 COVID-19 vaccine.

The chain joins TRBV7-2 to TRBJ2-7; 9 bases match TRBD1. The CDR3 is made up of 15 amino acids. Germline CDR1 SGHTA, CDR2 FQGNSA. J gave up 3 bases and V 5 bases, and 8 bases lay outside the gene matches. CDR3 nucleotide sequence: TGTGCCAGCAGCCCTACAGGGGGCTCAGGCTACGAGCAGTACTTC. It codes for CASSPTGGSGYEQYF.

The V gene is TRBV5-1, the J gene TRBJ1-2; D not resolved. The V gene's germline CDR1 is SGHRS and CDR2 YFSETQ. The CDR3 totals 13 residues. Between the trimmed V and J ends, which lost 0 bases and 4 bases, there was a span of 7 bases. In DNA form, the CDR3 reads TGCGCCAGCAGCTTGGGGGCAGCCTATGGCTACACCTTC. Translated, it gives CASSLGAAYGYTF.

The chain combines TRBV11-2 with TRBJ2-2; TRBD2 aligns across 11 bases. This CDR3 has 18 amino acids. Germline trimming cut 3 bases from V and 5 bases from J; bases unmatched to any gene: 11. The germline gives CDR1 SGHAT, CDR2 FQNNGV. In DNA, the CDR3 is TGTGCCAGCAGCTTGGGCGGACTAGCGGGTAGGAGGACCGGGGAGCTGTTTTTT. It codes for CASSLGGLAGRRTGELFF.

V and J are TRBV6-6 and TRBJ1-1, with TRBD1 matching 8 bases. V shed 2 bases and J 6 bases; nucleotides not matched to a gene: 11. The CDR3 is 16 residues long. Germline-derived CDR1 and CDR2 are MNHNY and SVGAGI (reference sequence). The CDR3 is CASSYAGTGFGAEAFF. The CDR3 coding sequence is TGTGCCAGCAGTTACGCGGGGACAGGTTTTGGCGCTGAAGCTTTCTTT.

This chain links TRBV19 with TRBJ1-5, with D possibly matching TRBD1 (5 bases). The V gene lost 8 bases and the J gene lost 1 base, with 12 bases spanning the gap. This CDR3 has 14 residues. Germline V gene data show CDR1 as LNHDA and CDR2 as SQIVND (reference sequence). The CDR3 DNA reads TGTGCCAGTTTTGGAGGGGCAAGCAATCAGCCCCAGCATTTT. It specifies CASFGGASNQPQHF.

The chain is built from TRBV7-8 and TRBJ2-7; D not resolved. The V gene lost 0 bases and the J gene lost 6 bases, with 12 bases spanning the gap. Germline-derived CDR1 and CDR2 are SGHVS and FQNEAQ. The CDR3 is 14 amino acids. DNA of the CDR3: TGTGCCAGCAGCTTAGCTTACAGCCCAATCGAGCAGTACTTC. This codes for CASSLAYSPIEQYF.

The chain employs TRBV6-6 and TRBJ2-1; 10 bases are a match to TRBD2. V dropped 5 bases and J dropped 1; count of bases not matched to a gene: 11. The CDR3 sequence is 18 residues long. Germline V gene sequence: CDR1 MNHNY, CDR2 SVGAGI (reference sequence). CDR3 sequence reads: CASSRGEGSGGSYNEQFF. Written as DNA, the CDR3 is TGTGCCAGCAGTCGCGGGGAGGGTAGCGGGGGGTCCTACAATGAGCAGTTCTTC.

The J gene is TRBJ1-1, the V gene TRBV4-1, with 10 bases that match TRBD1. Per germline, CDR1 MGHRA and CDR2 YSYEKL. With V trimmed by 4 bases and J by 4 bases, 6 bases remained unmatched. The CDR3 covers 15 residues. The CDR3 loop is CASSRQRTGGTEAFF. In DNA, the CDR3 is TGCGCCAGCAGCCGGCAAAGGACAGGGGGCACTGAAGCTTTCTTT.

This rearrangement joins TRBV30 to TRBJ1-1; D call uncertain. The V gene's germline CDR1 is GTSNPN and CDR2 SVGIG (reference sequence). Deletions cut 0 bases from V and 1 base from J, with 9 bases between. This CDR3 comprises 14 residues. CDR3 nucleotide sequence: TGTGCCTGGAGTGTACGGCACCCGAACACTGAAGCTTTCTTT. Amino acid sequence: CAWSVRHPNTEAFF.

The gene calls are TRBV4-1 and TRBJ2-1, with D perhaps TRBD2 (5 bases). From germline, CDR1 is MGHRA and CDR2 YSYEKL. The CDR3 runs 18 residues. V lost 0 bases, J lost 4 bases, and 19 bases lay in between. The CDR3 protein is CASSQEGIGRENYNEQFF. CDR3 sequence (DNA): TGCGCCAGCAGCCAAGAAGGAATCGGACGGGAAAATTACAATGAGCAGTTCTTC.

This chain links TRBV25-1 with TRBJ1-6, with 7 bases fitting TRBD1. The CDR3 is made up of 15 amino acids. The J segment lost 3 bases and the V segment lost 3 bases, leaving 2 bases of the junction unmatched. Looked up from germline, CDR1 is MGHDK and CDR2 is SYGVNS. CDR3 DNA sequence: TGTGCCAGCAGTGACAGGGGGGTCTATAATTCACCCCTCCACTTT. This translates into CASSDRGVYNSPLHF.

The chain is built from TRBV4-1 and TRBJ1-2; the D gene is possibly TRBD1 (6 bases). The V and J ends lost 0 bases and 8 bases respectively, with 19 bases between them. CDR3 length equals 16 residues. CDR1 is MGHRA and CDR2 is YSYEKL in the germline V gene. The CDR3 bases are TGCGCCAGCAGCCAAGAAGTCATTGGCAGGGGCCGGGGCTACACCTTC. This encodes CASSQEVIGRGRGYTF.

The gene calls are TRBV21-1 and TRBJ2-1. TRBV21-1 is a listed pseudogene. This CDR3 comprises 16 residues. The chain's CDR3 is CASSPGKGILQCEQFF. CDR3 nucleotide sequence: TGTGCCAGCAGCCCTGGAAAAGGAATCCTTCAATGTGAGCAGTTCTTC.

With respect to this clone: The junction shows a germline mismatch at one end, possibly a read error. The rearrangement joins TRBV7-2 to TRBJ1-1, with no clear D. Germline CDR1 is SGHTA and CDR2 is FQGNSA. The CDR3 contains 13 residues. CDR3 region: CASSFTPNAEAFF. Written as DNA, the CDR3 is TGTGCCAGCAGCTTTACACCGAACGCTGAAGCTTTCTTT.

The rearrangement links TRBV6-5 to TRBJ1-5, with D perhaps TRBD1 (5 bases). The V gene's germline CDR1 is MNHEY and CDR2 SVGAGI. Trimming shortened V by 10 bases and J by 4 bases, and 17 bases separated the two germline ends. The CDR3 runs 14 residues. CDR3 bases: TGTGCCACCAGGGCTCAGGGAGTTAATCAGCCCCAGCATTTT. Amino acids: CATRAQGVNQPQHF.

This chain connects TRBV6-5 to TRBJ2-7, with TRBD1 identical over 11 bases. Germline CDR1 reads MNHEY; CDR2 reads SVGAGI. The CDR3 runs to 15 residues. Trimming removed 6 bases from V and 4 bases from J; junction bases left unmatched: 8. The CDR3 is CASRSGTGGSYEQYF. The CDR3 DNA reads TGTGCCAGCAGGTCCGGGACAGGGGGTTCTTACGAGCAGTACTTC.

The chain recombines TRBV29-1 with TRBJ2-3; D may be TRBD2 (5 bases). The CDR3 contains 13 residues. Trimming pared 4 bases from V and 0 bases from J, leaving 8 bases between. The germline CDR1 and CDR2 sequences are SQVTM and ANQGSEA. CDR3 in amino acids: CSVGPGSTDTQYF. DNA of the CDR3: TGCAGCGTTGGGCCGGGGAGCACAGATACGCAGTATTTT.

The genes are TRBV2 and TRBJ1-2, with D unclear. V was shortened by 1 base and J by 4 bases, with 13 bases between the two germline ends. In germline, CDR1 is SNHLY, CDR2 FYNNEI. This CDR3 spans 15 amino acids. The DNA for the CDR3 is TGTGCCAGCAGTGAAGGGGAAGGGTTGGTCTATGGCTACACCTTC. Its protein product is CASSEGEGLVYGYTF.

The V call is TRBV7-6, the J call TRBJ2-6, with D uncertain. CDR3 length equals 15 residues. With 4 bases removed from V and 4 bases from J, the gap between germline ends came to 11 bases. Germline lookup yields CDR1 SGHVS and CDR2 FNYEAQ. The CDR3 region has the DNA TGTGCCAGCAGCTCGACGGTTCGGGGGGCCAACGTCCTGACTTTC. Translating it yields CASSSTVRGANVLTF.

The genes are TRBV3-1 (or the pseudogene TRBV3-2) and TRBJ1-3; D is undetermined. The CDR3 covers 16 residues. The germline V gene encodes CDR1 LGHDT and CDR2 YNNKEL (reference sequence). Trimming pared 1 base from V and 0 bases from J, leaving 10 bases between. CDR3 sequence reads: CASSQVVRTSGNTIYF. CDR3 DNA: TGTGCCAGCAGCCAAGTTGTTAGGACCTCTGGAAACACCATATATTTT.

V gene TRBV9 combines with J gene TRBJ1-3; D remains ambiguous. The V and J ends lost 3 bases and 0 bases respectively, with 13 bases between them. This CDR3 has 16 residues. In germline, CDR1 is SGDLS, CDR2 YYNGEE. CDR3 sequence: CASSGQIFSSGNTIYF. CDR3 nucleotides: TGTGCCAGCAGCGGACAAATCTTCAGCTCTGGAAACACCATATATTTT.

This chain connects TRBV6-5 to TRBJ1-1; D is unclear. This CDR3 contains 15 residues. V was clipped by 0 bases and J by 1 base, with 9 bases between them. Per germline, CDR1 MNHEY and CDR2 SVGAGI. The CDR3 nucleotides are TGTGCCAGCAGTTACTCGAGTCAGGCGAACACTGAAGCTTTCTTT. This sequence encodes CASSYSSQANTEAFF.

CDR3 nucleotide sequence: TGCGCCAGCAGCCAGAATGAAGGCTACACCTTC. This gives the protein CASSQNEGYTF. The chain couples TRBV4-1 to TRBJ1-2; D unclear. V was cut by 3 bases and J by 8 bases, with 7 bases left in between. This CDR3 comprises 11 residues. Germline assignment: CDR1 MGHRA and CDR2 YSYEKL.

The CDR3, as DNA: TGTGCCAGCAGTCCCCCGATGGGGGGGCCCAATGAGCAGTTCTTC. It encodes CASSPPMGGPNEQFF. This chain connects TRBV5-4 to TRBJ2-1; the D gene is possibly TRBD2 (7 bases). The CDR3 loop spans 15 amino acids. V gave up 5 bases and J gave up 6 bases, with 18 bases separating them. The germline V gene has CDR1 SGHNT and CDR2 YYREEE (reference sequence).

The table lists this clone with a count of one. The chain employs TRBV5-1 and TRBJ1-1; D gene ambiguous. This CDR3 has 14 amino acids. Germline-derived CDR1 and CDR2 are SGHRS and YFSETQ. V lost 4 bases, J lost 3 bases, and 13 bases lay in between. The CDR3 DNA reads TGCGCCAGCAGCGTCTACCGCCGGGACACTGAAGCTTTCTTT. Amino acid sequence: CASSVYRRDTEAFF. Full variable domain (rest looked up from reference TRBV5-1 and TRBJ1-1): KAGVTQTPRYLIKTRGQQVTLSCSPISGHRSVSWYQQTPGQGLQFLFEYFSETQRNKGNFPGRFSGRQFSNSRSEMNVSTLELGDSALYLCASSVYRRDTEAFFGQGTRLTVV.

The CDR3 sequence is CATSSRTGSNQPQHF. In nucleotides, the CDR3 is TGTGCCACCAGCAGCCGGACAGGGAGCAATCAGCCCCAGCATTTT. This chain uses TRBV15 with TRBJ1-5; 8 nucleotides agree with TRBD1. The CDR3 loop spans 15 amino acids. Germline CDR1 LNHNV, CDR2 YYDKDF (reference sequence). V lost 3 bases and J lost 1; bases outside the gene matches: 2. Supplemented by reference TRBV15 and TRBJ1-5, the full variable domain reads DAMVIQNPRYQVTQFGKPVTLSCSQTLNHNVMYWYQQKSSQAPKLLFHYYDKDFNNEADTPDNFQSRRPNTSFCFLDIRSPGLGDTAMYLCATSSRTGSNQPQHFGDGTRLSIL.

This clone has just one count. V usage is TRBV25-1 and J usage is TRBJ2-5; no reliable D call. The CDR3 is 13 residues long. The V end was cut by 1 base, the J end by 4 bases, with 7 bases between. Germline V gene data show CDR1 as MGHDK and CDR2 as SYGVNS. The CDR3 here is CASSEFRAETQYF. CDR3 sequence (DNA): TGTGCCAGCAGTGAATTCCGAGCAGAGACCCAGTACTTC.

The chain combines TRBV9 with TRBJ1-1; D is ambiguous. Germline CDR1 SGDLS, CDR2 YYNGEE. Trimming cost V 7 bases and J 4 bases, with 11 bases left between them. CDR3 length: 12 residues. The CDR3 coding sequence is TGTGCCAGCTCCCGGGGTAGCACTGAAGCTTTCTTT. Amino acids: CASSRGSTEAFF.

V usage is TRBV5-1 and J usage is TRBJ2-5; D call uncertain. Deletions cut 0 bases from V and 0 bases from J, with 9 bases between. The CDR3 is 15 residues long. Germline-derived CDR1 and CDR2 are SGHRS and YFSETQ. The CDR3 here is CASSLGHQYQETQYF. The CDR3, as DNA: TGCGCCAGCAGCTTGGGCCACCAGTACCAAGAGACCCAGTACTTC.